This T cell receptor beta chain was found in a study of glioma-infiltrating T cells. For the study at large: Low-grade gliomas were grade II; glioblastomas were grade IV at initial diagnosis. Sequencing aimed for about 4.5- to 11-fold coverage of about a million peripheral T cells.

The iRepertoire nested amplicon-rescue multiplex PCR amplified TCR alpha and beta CDR3s from RNA. TCRdb re-called the multiplex PCR reads with MiXCR, one entry per CDR3 protein. The profile covers a few hundred thousand distinct CDR3 sequences, with about two fifths appearing a single time and more than 10% taken by the ten largest. Whole-study findings and limits: Tissue-blood divergence was below expectation in non-neoplastic patients, above in gliomas. Signature shared blood CDR3 motifs were enriched in low-divergence and depleted in high-divergence patients.

V was cut by 5 bases and J by 4 bases, with 13 bases left in between. CDR1 is MGHDK and CDR2 is SYGVNS in the germline V gene. This CDR3 spans 14 amino acids. This clonotype was picked up a small number of times. As yet, its antigen is unknown. The sample comprised glioma tissue, nonneoplastic brain tissue, or PBMCs (not recorded which). The gene calls are TRBV25-1 and TRBJ2-3, with D perhaps given as TRBD1 or TRBD2 (5 bases each). The sequence derives from a human donor with low-grade glioma or glioblastoma, undergoing nonglioma brain surgery, or in good health (not recorded which). CDR3 loop: CASSWRLGADTQYF. Here the CDR3 DNA reads TGTGCCAGCAGTTGGAGGCTGGGGGCAGATACGCAGTATTTT.